This T cell receptor (beta chain) was captured in a study of shared clonotypes between healthy human individuals. Repertoires were generated with immunoSEQ multiplex PCR, while TCRdb's copy carries only in-frame clones and drops some. Counted here are roughly 510,000 clones, around 79% occurring once; the ten biggest clones make up around 12%. Germline V gives CDR1 LNHNV, CDR2 YYDKDF (reference sequence). Trimming cost V 5 bases and J 4 bases, with 11 bases left between them. This CDR3 comprises 13 residues. There were no recent acute infections or vaccinations among the donors, who were healthy HIV-negative adults. Donors were Caucasian adults residing in Nashville, Tennessee, USA.

The gene calls are TRBV15 and TRBJ1-2; D unclear. The clonotype originates from a woman between 35 and 50 years old in good health. Some clones in this sample may be carry-over from other donors' samples. The material sequenced was PBMCs. Written as DNA, the CDR3 is TGTGCCACCAGCGACGGTACCATCTATGGCTACACCTTC. Its translation is CATSDGTIYGYTF. The full variable domain, completed using reference TRBV15 and TRBJ1-2, is DAMVIQNPRYQVTQFGKPVTLSCSQTLNHNVMYWYQQKSSQAPKLLFHYYDKDFNNEADTPDNFQSRRPNTSFCFLDIRSPGLGDTAMYLCATSDGTIYGYTFGSGTRLTVV.